This T cell receptor (beta chain) is from a study of cytomegalovirus exposure and HLA in healthy donors. Germline lookup yields CDR1 LNHNV and CDR2 YYDKDF (reference sequence). Losses at the gene ends were 3 bases for V and 1 base for J; bases not matched to a gene: 2. The CDR3 is 15 amino acids. 13 Jbeta primers and 60 Vbeta primers were used for the PCR. The assay was immunoSEQ multiplex PCR, and TCRdb's table has in-frame clones only and misses some. The repertoire has some 100,000 clones, under 85% of them found once; the top ten carry approximately 4%. Study-wide results and limits: In an earlier analysis, about 87% or about 30%: the productive usage of most TCR beta V segments. Later on, an analysis tied around 17,000 TCR beta sequences to HLA alleles at 0.05 false discovery rate. When a later analysis was performed, an Asian-associated ancestry cluster reportedly had fewer N-insertions than the roughly 730-donor mean.

In its sample, this clone was seen a few times. Its target is not known. Material for sequencing was PBMCs. The receptor comes from a man between 35 and 55 years old in good health and CMV-seronegative. V usage is TRBV15 and J usage is TRBJ1-5; 8 nucleotides agree with TRBD1. The CDR3 DNA is TGTGCCACCAGCAGGCACAGGGGGAGCAATCAGCCCCAGCATTTT. Its translation: CATSRHRGSNQPQHF.